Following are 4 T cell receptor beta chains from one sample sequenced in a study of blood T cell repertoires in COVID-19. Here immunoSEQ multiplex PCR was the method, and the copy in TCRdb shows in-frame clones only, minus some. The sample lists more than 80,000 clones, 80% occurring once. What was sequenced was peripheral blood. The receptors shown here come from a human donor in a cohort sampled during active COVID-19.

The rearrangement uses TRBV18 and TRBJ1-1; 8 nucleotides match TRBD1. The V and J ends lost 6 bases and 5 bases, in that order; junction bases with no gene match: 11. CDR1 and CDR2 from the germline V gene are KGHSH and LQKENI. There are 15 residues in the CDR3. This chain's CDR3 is CASSPGQGSGTEAFF. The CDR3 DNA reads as TGTGCCAGCTCGCCAGGACAGGGATCGGGAACTGAAGCTTTCTTT.

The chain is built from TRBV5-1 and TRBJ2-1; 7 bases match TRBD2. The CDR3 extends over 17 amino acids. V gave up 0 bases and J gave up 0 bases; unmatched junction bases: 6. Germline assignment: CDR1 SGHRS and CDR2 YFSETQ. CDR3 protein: CASSLAAGRGSYNEQFF. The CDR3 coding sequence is TGCGCCAGCAGCTTGGCTGCGGGGAGGGGCTCCTACAATGAGCAGTTCTTC.

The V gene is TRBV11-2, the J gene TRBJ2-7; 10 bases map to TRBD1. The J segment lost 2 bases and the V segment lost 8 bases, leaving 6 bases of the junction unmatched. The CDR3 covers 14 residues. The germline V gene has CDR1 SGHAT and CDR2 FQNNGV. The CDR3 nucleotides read TGTGCCAGCGACTATGGACAGGGGGCCTACGAGCAGTACTTC. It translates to CASDYGQGAYEQYF.

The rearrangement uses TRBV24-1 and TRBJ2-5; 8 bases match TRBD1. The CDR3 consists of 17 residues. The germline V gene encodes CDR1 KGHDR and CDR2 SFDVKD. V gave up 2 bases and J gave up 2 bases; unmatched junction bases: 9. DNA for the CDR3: TGTGCCACCAGTGATTATGGGACCCGGGACAGGCAAGAGACCCAGTACTTC. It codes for CATSDYGTRDRQETQYF.